This entry lists 2 T cell receptor beta chains sequenced from one sample in a study of T cell repertoires in ileal Crohn's disease. Time point denoted: proximal margin of the surgical specimen (macroscopically non-inflamed). The data were produced by immunoSEQ multiplex PCR, yet TCRdb's version contains in-frame clones alone and is incomplete. Of over 5,000 clones listed, around 86% are singletons. The sample comprised ileal tissue. The receptors were gathered from an adult with Crohn's disease.

A note on this clone: One junction end disagrees with the germline gene, perhaps due to a read error. This chain joins TRBV19 and TRBJ1-6; D gene unclear. The CDR3 length is 14 residues. Looked up from germline, CDR1 is LNHDA and CDR2 is SQIVND (reference sequence). This CDR3 is CASKTRTENSPPHF. The CDR3 DNA is TGTGCCAGTAAAACACGGACGGAGAATTCACCCCCCCACTTT.

This clone is a singleton in its sample. This chain connects TRBV6-5 to TRBJ2-7; TRBD1 is a possible D gene (6 bases). CDR1 and CDR2 (germline): MNHEY, SVGAGI. V lost 4 bases and J 4 bases, leaving 14 bases between the germline ends. CDR3 length: 14 amino acids. In nucleotides, the CDR3 is TGTGCCAGCAGTTCCCCGGACAGCTATTACGAGCAGTACTTC. Translation gives CASSSPDSYYEQYF.